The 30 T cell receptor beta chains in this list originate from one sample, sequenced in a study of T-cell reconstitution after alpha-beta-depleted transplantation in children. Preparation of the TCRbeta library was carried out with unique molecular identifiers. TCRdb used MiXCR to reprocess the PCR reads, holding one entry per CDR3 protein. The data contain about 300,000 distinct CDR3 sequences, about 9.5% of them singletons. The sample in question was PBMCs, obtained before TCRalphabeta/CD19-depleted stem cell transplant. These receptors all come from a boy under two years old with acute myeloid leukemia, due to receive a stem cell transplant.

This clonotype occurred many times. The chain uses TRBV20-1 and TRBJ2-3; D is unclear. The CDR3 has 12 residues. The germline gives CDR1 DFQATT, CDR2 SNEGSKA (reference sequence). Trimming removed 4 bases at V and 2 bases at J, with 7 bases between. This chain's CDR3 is CSAIAHTDTQYF. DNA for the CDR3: TGCAGTGCTATTGCCCACACAGATACGCAGTATTTT.

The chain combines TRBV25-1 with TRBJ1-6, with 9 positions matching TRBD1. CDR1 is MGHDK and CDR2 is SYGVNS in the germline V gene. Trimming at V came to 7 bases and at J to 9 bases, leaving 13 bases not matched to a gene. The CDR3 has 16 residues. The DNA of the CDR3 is TGTGCCAGCACCTCGGCCCGGGACAGGGTGCGTTCACCCCTCCACTTT. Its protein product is CASTSARDRVRSPLHF.

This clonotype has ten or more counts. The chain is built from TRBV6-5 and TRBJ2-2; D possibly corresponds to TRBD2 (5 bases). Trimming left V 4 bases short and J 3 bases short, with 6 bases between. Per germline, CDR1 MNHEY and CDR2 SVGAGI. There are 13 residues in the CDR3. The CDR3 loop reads CASSSGYTGELFF. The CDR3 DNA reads TGTGCCAGCAGTTCGGGGTACACCGGGGAGCTGTTTTTT.

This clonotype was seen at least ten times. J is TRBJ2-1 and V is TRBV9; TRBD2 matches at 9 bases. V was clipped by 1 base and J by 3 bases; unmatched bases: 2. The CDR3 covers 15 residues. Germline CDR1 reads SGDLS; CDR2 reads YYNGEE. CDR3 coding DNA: TGTGCCAGCAGCGTACAGACTAGCGGCTACAATGAGCAGTTCTTC. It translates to CASSVQTSGYNEQFF.

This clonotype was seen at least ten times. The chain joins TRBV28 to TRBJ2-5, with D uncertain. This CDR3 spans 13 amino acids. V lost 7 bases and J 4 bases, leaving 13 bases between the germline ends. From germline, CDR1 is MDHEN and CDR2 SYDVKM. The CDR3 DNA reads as TGTGCCAGCAAGAATTGGGTCCCAGAGACCCAGTACTTC. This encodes CASKNWVPETQYF.

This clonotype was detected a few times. CDR3 DNA: TGTGCCAGCAGTAACGGACCCTTCACAGATACGCAGTATTTT. This translates into CASSNGPFTDTQYF. J is TRBJ2-3 and V is TRBV6-5; D is uncertain. Deletions cut 5 bases from V and 2 bases from J, with 11 bases between. This CDR3 has 14 amino acids. Germline CDR1 is MNHEY and CDR2 is SVGAGI.

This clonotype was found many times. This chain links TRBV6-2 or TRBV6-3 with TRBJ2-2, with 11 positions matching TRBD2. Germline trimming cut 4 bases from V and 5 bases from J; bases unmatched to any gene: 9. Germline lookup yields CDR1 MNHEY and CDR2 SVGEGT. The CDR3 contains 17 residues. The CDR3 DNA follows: TGTGCCAGCAGTTTTAGCGGGAGGGCCGTTCGGACCGGGGAGCTGTTTTTT. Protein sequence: CASSFSGRAVRTGELFF.

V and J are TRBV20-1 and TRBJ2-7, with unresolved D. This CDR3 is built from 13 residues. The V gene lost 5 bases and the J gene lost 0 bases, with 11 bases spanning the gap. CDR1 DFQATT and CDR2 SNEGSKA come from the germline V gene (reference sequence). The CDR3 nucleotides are TGCAGTGCTCCCCCCCTGAGCTCCTACGAGCAGTACTTC. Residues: CSAPPLSSYEQYF.

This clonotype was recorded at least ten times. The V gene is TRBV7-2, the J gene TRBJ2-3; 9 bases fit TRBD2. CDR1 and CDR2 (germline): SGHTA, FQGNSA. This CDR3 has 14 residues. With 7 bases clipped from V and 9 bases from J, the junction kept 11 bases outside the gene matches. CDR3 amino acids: CASTTYGGRGTQYF. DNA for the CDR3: TGTGCCAGCACCACATACGGCGGGAGGGGAACGCAGTATTTT.

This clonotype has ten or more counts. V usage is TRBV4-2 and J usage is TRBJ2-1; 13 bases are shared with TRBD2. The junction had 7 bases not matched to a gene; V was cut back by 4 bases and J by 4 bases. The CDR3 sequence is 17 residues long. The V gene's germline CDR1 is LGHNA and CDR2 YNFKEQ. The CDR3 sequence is CASSLVGLAGAYNEQFF. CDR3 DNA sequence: TGTGCCAGCAGCCTTGTCGGACTAGCGGGAGCGTACAATGAGCAGTTCTTC.

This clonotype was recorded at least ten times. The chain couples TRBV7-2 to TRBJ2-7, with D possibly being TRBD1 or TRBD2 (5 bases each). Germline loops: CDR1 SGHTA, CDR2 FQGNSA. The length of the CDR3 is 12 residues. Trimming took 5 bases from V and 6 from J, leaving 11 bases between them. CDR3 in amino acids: CASSPGTLEQYF. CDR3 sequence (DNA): TGTGCCAGCAGCCCAGGGACCCTCGAGCAGTACTTC.

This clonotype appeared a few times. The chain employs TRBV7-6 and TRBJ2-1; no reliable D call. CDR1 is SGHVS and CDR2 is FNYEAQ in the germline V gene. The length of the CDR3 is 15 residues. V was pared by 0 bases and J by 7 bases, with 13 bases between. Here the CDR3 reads CASSLANPASNEQFF. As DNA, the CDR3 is TGTGCCAGCAGCTTAGCGAATCCGGCTAGTAATGAGCAGTTCTTC.

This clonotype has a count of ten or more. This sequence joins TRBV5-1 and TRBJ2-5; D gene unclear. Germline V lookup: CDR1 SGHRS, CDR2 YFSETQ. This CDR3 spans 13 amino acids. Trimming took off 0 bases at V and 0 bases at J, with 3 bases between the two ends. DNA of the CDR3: TGCGCCAGCAGCTTGGCCTACCAAGAGACCCAGTACTTC. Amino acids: CASSLAYQETQYF.

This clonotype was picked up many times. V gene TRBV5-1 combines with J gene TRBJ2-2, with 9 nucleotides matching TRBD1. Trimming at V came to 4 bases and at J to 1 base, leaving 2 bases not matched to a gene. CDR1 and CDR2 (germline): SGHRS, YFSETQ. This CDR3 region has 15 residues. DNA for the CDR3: TGCGCCAGCAGCATGGACAGGGGGAACACCGGGGAGCTGTTTTTT. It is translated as CASSMDRGNTGELFF. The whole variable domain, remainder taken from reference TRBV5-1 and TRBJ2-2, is KAGVTQTPRYLIKTRGQQVTLSCSPISGHRSVSWYQQTPGQGLQFLFEYFSETQRNKGNFPGRFSGRQFSNSRSEMNVSTLELGDSALYLCASSMDRGNTGELFFGEGSRLTVL.

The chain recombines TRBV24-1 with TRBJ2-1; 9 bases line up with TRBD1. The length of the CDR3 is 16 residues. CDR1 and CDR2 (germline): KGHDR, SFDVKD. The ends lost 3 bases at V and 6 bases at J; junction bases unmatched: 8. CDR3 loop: CATSDLGQGLGNEQFF. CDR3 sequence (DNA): TGTGCCACCAGTGATCTGGGACAGGGTTTAGGCAATGAGCAGTTCTTC.

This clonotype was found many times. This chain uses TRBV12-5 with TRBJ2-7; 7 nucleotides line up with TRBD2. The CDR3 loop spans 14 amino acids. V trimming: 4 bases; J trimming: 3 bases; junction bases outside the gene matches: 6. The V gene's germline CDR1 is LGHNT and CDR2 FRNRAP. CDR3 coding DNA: TGTGCTAGTGGTTCGGGGGGAGGGATCTACGAGCAGTACTTC. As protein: CASGSGGGIYEQYF.

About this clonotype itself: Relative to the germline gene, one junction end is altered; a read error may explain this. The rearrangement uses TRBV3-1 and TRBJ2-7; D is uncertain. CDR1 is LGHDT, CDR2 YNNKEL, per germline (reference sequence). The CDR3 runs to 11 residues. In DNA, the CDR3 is TGTGCCAGCAGTAATTACTACGACCAGTACTTC. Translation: CASSNYYDQYF.

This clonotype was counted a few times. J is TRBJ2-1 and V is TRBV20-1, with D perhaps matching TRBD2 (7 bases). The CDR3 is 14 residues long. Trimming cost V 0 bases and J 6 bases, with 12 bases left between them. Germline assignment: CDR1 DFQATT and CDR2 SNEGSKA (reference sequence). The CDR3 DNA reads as TGCAGTGCTAGAGAGGGGGGGGGCCTCAATGAGCAGTTCTTC. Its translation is CSAREGGGLNEQFF.

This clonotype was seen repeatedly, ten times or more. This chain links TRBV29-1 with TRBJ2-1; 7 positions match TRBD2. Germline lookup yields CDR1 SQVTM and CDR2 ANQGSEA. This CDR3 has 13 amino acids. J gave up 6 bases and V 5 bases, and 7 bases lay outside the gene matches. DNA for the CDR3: TGCAGCGTTCAAGCGGGGCATTCCAATGAGCAGTTCTTC. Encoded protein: CSVQAGHSNEQFF.

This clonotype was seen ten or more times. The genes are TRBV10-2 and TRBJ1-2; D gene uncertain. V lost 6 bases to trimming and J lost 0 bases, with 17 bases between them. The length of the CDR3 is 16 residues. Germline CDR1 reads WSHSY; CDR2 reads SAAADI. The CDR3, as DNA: TGCGCCAGCAGCCACCGTACTGACCCAGCTAACTATGGCTACACCTTC. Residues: CASSHRTDPANYGYTF.

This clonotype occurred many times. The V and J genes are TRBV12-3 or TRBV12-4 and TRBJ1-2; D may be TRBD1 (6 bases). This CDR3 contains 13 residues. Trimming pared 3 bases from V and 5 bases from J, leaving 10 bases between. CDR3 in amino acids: CASSFVGGYGYTF. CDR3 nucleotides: TGTGCCAGCAGTTTCGTAGGGGGGTATGGCTACACCTTC.

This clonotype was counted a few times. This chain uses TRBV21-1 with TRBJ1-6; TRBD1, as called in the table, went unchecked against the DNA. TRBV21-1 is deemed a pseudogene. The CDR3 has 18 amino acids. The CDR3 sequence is CASSRERDRSSYNSPLHF. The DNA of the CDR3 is TGTGCCAGCAGCAGAGAGCGGGACCGCAGCTCCTATAATTCACCCCTCCACTTT.

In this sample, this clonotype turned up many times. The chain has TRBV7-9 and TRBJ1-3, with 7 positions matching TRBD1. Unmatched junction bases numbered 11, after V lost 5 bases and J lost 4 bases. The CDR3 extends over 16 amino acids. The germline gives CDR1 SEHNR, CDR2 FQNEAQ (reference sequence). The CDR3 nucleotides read TGTGCCAGCAGCCCCAGGTGGACAGGAACCGGAAACACCATATATTTT. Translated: CASSPRWTGTGNTIYF.

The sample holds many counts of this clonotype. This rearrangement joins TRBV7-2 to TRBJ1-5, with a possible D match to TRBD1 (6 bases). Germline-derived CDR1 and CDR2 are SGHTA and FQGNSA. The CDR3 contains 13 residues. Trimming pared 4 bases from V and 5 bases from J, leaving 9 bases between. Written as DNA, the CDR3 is TGTGCCAGCAGCTCCAGGGGTTATCAGCCCCAGCATTTT. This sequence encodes CASSSRGYQPQHF.

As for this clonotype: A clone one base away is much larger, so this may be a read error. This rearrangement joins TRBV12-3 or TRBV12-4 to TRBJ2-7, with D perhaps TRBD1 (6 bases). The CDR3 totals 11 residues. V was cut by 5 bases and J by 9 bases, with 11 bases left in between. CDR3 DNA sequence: TGTGCCAGCAGTACCTTACAGGGGCAGTACTTC. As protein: CASSTLQGQYF.

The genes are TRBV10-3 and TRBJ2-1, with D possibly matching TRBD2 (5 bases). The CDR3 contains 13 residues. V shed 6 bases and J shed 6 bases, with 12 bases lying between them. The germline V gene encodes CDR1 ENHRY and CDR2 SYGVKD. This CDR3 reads CAIREALGNEQFF. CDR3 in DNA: TGTGCCATCAGGGAGGCCCTGGGCAATGAGCAGTTCTTC.

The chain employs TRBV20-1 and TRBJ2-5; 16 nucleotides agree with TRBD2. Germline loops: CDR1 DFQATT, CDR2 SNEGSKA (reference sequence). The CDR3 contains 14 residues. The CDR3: CIPGLAGGKETQYF. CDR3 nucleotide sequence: TGCATTCCGGGACTAGCGGGAGGGAAAGAGACCCAGTACTTC.

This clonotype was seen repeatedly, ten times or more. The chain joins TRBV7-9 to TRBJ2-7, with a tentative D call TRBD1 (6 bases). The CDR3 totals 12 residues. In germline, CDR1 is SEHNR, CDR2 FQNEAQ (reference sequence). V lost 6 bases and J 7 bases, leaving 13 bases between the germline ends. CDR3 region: CASSYTRGEQYF. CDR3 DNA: TGTGCCAGCAGTTACACAAGGGGGGAGCAGTACTTC.

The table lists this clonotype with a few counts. The CDR3 DNA follows: TGCGCCAGCAGGCAAACCAGGGGAATCACAGATACGCAGTATTTT. It yields the protein CASRQTRGITDTQYF. This chain links TRBV4-1 with TRBJ2-3, with a possible D match to TRBD1 (6 bases). Trimming cost V 6 bases and J 2 bases, with 15 bases left between them. Germline CDR1 reads MGHRA; CDR2 reads YSYEKL. The CDR3 runs 15 residues.

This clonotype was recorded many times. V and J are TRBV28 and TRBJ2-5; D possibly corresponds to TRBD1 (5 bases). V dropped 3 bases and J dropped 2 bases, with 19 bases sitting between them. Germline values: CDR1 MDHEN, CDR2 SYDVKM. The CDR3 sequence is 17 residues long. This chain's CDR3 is CASSFLGFGAIQETQYF. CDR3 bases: TGTGCCAGCAGTTTTTTGGGGTTTGGGGCCATTCAAGAGACCCAGTACTTC.